This TCR beta chain comes out of a study of T cells after yellow fever vaccination. The overall study: Preparation used SMART-Seq v4 Ultra Low Input for the low-cell-number fractions. Findings and caveats of the study: Contaminating bulk clonotypes could be abundant in FACS-sorted repertoires. In post-booster samples, most primary-vaccination clones reappeared (approximately 96% CD4, 75% to 90% CD8). Only a small proportion of the clonotypes turned up in both the CD4 and the CD8 compartments, likely arising from convergent recombination.

TCRdb processed the 5' RACE reads anew with MiXCR; each CDR3 protein has one entry. The sample includes 250,000 or so distinct CDR3 sequences, roughly 7.2% of them seen just once. This clonotype was seen many times. Its antigen is as yet unknown. Germline V gives CDR1 SGHKS, CDR2 YYEKEE (reference sequence). Trimming removed 0 bases from V and 2 bases from J, with 11 bases in between. The CDR3 consists of 16 residues. This chain links TRBV5-5 with TRBJ2-2; D is ambiguous. This receptor was obtained from a man aged 25 to 40 who received the YFV17D yellow fever vaccine. Here the sequenced sample was CD4+ T cells sorted from PBMCs, taken 15 days after the yellow fever booster vaccination. CDR3: CASSLVPESNTGELFF. CDR3 coding DNA: TGTGCCAGCAGCTTGGTGCCGGAATCCAACACCGGGGAGCTGTTTTTT. Combining the CDR3 with reference TRBV5-5 and TRBJ2-2 gives the whole variable domain DAGVTQSPTHLIKTRGQQVTLRCSPISGHKSVSWYQQVLGQGPQFIFQYYEKEERGRGNFPDRFSARQFPNYSSELNVNALLLGDSALYLCASSLVPESNTGELFFGEGSRLTVL.